This TCR beta chain was identified in a study of blood T cell repertoires in COVID-19. Study at large: Acute-phase and convalescent COVID-19 samples originated in the United States, Italy and Spain. T cells, B-cell-depleted T cells, or PBMCs provided the cDNA or gDNA that served as material.

Per the original methods: Amplification of reference gene primers was used by the study to estimate nucleated cell counts. Clones were read by immunoSEQ multiplex PCR, and TCRdb kept only the in-frame ones, dropping some. The V and J calls and clone size come from that table; D and trimming were worked out from the DNA. In the table there are 80,000 to 100,000 clones, around 85% of which are singletons. The TCR sequence derives from a man between 60 and 75 years old with acute or convalescent COVID-19. Sequencing was performed on peripheral blood.

The CDR3 loop is CASSLIPGINSYEQYF. The CDR3 DNA sequence: TGTGCCAGCAGCTTGATACCGGGAATAAACTCCTACGAGCAGTACTTC. The chain employs TRBV5-4 and TRBJ2-7; a possible D gene is TRBD2 (5 bases). The length of the CDR3 is 16 residues. Trimming removed 1 base from V and 0 bases from J, with 14 bases in between. Germline V lookup: CDR1 SGHNT, CDR2 YYREEE (reference sequence).